The 17 T cell receptor beta chains in this list originate from one sample, sequenced in a study of T cell clonotyping in hematopoietic cell transplantation. Regarding time point: recipient sample about 28 days before transplant, after cytoreduction. Sequencing used immunoSEQ multiplex PCR; TCRdb keeps in-frame clones, though not all of them. The sample contains some 45,000 clones, approximately 78% of which appear only once. The input for sequencing was peripheral blood mononuclear cells, taken before stem cell transplant. The receptors derive from a man between 60 and 70 years old with myelodysplastic syndrome. Some clones in this sample may be carry-over from other donors' samples.

The gene calls are TRBV27 and TRBJ2-3, with TRBD1 matching over 10 bases. CDR1 is MNHEY and CDR2 is SMNVEV in the germline V gene (reference sequence). The V and J ends lost 5 bases and 5 bases, in that order; junction bases with no gene match: 7. The CDR3 extends over 15 amino acids. The CDR3 loop reads CASSPVGDRGDTQYF. CDR3 DNA: TGTGCCAGCAGTCCCGTGGGGGACAGGGGAGATACGCAGTATTTT.

V and J are TRBV9 and TRBJ2-4, with TRBD2 matching over 13 bases. Germline V gene data show CDR1 as SGDLS and CDR2 as YYNGEE. With 2 bases clipped from V and 6 bases from J, the junction kept 2 bases outside the gene matches. CDR3 size: 15 residues. CDR3 sequence: CASSVGLAGANIQYF. DNA for the CDR3: TGTGCCAGCAGCGTTGGACTAGCGGGGGCAAACATTCAGTACTTC. The entire variable domain, with the rest obtained from reference TRBV9 and TRBJ2-4, is as follows: DSGVTQTPKHLITATGQRVTLRCSPRSGDLSVYWYQQSLDQGLQFLIQYYNGEERAKGNILERFSAQQFPDLHSELNLSSLELGDSALYFCASSVGLAGANIQYFGAGTRLSVL.

This clone was recorded only once. This chain joins TRBV5-1 and TRBJ2-2; the D call may be TRBD1 or TRBD2 (5 bases each). CDR3 size: 14 residues. CDR1 SGHRS and CDR2 YFSETQ come from the germline V gene. V lost 4 bases to trimming and J lost 5 bases, with 12 bases between them. CDR3 protein: CASSELGATGELFF. CDR3 nucleotides: TGCGCCAGCAGCGAACTCGGGGCTACCGGGGAGCTGTTTTTT.

This chain links TRBV29-1 with TRBJ2-5; no reliable D call. Deletions cut 1 base from V and 1 base from J, with 4 bases between. The CDR3 runs 12 residues. Germline V gene lookup returns CDR1 SQVTM and CDR2 ANQGSEA. CDR3 DNA: TGCAGCGTTGAAGGAAGCCAAGAGACCCAGTACTTC. Translated, it gives CSVEGSQETQYF.

V and J are TRBV12-5 and TRBJ1-1; D unresolved. CDR3 length equals 12 residues. The V end was cut by 1 base, the J end by 10 bases, with 10 bases between. CDR1 and CDR2 (germline): LGHNT, FRNRAP. CDR3 in DNA: TGTGCTAGTGGTTTGGCAAGCCCCGTAGCTTTCTTT. Translation gives CASGLASPVAFF.

V gene TRBV19 combines with J gene TRBJ2-3; 11 nucleotides line up with TRBD1. This CDR3 is 15 amino acids long. The V gene end was trimmed by 5 bases and the J gene end by 5 bases; junction bases not matched to a gene: 6. CDR1 and CDR2 (germline): LNHDA, SQIVND (reference sequence). The CDR3 DNA reads TGTGCCAGTAGTGCCGGGACAGGGGGAATAGATACGCAGTATTTT. This sequence encodes CASSAGTGGIDTQYF.

The CDR3 sequence: CASSHSQGIGYGYTF. CDR3 nucleotide sequence: TGCGCCAGCAGCCATTCCCAGGGGATAGGCTATGGCTACACCTTC. V is TRBV4-3 and J is TRBJ1-2; weak D call: TRBD1 (6 bases). The V and J ends lost 3 bases and 4 bases respectively, with 15 bases between them. The CDR3 loop spans 15 amino acids. Per germline, CDR1 LGHNA and CDR2 YSLEER.

This clone was seen just once. V is TRBV6-5 and J is TRBJ1-5; D is undetermined. This CDR3 region has 14 residues. Germline V gene data show CDR1 as MNHEY and CDR2 as SVGAGI. The ends were cut back, 8 bases at V and 2 bases at J, with 13 bases in the middle. Written as DNA, the CDR3 is TGTGCCAGCCGGCGGGGATGGCGCAATCAGCCCCAGCATTTT. Translation gives CASRRGWRNQPQHF.

As DNA, the CDR3 is TGTGCCAGCAGAAGCGGGGGGGTCGTCGGGGAGCTGTTTTTT. Translated: CASRSGGVVGELFF. The chain employs TRBV11-3 and TRBJ2-2; TRBD2 aligns across 10 bases. The CDR3 contains 14 residues. J gave up 7 bases and V 6 bases, and 5 bases lay outside the gene matches. In germline, CDR1 is SGHNT, CDR2 YENEEA.

V usage is TRBV6-5 and J usage is TRBJ1-1; the D is unclear. Trimming took off 2 bases at V and 1 base at J, with 5 bases between the two ends. This CDR3 spans 13 amino acids. From germline, CDR1 is MNHEY and CDR2 SVGAGI. The CDR3 DNA sequence: TGTGCCAGCAGTTACAAGGGGAACACTGAAGCTTTCTTT. Translation: CASSYKGNTEAFF.

This clone has just one count. The V call is TRBV27, the J call TRBJ2-7; D is ambiguous. This CDR3 contains 13 residues. CDR1 is MNHEY and CDR2 is SMNVEV in the germline V gene (reference sequence). The V end was cut by 5 bases, the J end by 2 bases, with 10 bases between. This CDR3 is CASSPTTPYEQYF. The CDR3 DNA reads TGTGCCAGCAGTCCTACGACACCCTACGAGCAGTACTTC.

The chain is built from TRBV5-1 and TRBJ2-5; 8 bases map to TRBD1. Germline V gene data show CDR1 as SGHRS and CDR2 as YFSETQ. J gave up 0 bases and V 0 bases, and 7 bases lay outside the gene matches. The CDR3 runs 17 residues. The CDR3 loop reads CASSLGGWTGHQETQYF. Here the CDR3 DNA reads TGCGCCAGCAGCTTGGGGGGATGGACAGGGCACCAAGAGACCCAGTACTTC.

This chain joins TRBV6-6 and TRBJ1-5, with 9 bases matching TRBD1. Germline CDR1 reads MNHNY; CDR2 reads SVGAGI (reference sequence). J lost 5 bases, V lost 2 bases, and 7 bases had no gene match. CDR3 length equals 16 residues. The chain's CDR3 is CASSYGTGNNYQPQHF. The CDR3 nucleotides are TGTGCCAGCAGTTACGGGACAGGGAACAATTATCAGCCCCAGCATTTT.

The rearrangement uses TRBV6-5 and TRBJ2-7; D may be TRBD1 (5 bases). This CDR3 comprises 14 residues. The germline gives CDR1 MNHEY, CDR2 SVGAGI. With 2 bases removed from V and 0 bases from J, the gap between germline ends came to 8 bases. The CDR3 is CASSYRQSSYEQYF. CDR3 nucleotides: TGTGCCAGCAGTTACCGACAGAGCTCCTACGAGCAGTACTTC.

The chain is built from TRBV7-9 and TRBJ1-1; D ambiguous. Germline V gene data show CDR1 as SEHNR and CDR2 as FQNEAQ (reference sequence). This CDR3 is built from 16 residues. The V end was cut by 5 bases, the J end by 1 base, with 17 bases between. The CDR3 bases are TGTGCCAGCAGCCCCGGACGCATGGAGCCGAACACTGAAGCTTTCTTT. The encoded protein is CASSPGRMEPNTEAFF.

This chain links TRBV19 with TRBJ1-4; D is undetermined. Germline CDR1 is LNHDA and CDR2 is SQIVND (reference sequence). This CDR3 contains 14 residues. V was shortened by 6 bases and J by 0 bases, with 8 bases between the two germline ends. This CDR3 is CASRTWSTNEKLFF. The CDR3 DNA sequence: TGTGCCAGTAGGACATGGTCAACTAATGAAAAACTGTTTTTT.

V and J are TRBV14 and TRBJ1-2; 8 bases line up with TRBD1. Germline assignment: CDR1 SGHDN and CDR2 FVKESK. The V gene end was trimmed by 4 bases and the J gene end by 8 bases; junction bases not matched to a gene: 6. The CDR3 has 13 amino acids. The CDR3 loop reads CASSLIRGRGYTF. In DNA, the CDR3 is TGTGCCAGCAGCCTTATCAGGGGGCGAGGCTACACCTTC.